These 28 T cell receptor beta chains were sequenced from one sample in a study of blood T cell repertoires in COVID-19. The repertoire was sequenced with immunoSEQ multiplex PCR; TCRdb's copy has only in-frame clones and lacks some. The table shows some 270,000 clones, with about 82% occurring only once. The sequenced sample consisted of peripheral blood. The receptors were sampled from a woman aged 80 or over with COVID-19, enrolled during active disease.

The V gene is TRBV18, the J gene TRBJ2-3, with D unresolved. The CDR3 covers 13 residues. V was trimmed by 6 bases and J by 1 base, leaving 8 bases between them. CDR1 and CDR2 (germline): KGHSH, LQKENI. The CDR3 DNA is TGTGCCAGCTCCGCCCAGGGCACAGATACGCAGTATTTT. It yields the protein CASSAQGTDTQYF.

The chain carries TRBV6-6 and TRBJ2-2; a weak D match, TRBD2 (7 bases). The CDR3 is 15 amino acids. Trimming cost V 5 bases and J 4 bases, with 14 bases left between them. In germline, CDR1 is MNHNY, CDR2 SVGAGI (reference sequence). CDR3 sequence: CASSPPGGPTGELFF. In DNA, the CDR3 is TGTGCCAGCAGTCCCCCCGGGGGGCCCACCGGGGAGCTGTTTTTT.

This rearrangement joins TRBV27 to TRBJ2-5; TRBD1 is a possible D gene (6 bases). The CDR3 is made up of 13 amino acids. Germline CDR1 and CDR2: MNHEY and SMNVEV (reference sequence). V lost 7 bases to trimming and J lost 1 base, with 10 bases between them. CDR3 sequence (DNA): TGTGCCAGCAAACCGACAGGCCAAGAGACCCAGTACTTC. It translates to CASKPTGQETQYF.

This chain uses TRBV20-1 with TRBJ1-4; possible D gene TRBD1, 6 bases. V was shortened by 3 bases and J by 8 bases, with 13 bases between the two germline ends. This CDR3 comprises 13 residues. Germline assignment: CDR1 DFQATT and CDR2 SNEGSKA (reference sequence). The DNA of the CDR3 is TGCAGTGCTAGTCAGGGGTCAGGGGAAAAACTGTTTTTT. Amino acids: CSASQGSGEKLFF.

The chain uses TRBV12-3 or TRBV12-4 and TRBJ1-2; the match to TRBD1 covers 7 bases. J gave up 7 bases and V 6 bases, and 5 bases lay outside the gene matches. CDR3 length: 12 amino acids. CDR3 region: CASRLQGSGYTF. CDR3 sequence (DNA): TGTGCCAGCAGACTACAGGGGTCTGGCTACACCTTC.

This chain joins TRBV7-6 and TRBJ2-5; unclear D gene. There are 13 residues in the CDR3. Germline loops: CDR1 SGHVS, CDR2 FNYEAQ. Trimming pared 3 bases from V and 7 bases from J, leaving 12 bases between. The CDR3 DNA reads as TGTGCCAGCAGCTTTGGAGAGATGGGGACCCAGTACTTC. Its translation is CASSFGEMGTQYF.

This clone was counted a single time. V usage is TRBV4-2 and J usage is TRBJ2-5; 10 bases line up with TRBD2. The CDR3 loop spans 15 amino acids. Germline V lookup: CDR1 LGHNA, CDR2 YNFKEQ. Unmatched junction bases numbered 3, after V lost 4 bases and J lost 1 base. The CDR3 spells CASSPRLAGQETQYF. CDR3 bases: TGTGCCAGCAGCCCCCGACTAGCGGGCCAAGAGACCCAGTACTTC.

CDR3 loop: CAWSRQGWEKLFF. The CDR3 region has the DNA TGTGCCTGGAGTAGACAGGGGTGGGAAAAACTGTTTTTT. The chain has TRBV30 and TRBJ1-4, with 8 positions matching TRBD1. The CDR3 is 13 amino acids. V gave up 2 bases and J gave up 8 bases; unmatched junction bases: 4. Germline CDR1 GTSNPN, CDR2 SVGIG (reference sequence).

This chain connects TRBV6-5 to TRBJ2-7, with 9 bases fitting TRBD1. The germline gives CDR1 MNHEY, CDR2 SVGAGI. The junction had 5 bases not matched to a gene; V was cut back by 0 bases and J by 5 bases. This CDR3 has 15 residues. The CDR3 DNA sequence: TGTGCCAGCAGTTACTCGATCACAGGGGGCGACGAGCAGTACGTC. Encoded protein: CASSYSITGGDEQYV.

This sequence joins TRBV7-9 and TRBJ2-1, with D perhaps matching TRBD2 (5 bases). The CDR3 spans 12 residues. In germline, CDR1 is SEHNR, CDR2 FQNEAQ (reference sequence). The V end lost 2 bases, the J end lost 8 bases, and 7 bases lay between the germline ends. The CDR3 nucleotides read TGTGCCAGCAGCTTAACCGGGGATGAGCAGTTCTTC. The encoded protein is CASSLTGDEQFF.

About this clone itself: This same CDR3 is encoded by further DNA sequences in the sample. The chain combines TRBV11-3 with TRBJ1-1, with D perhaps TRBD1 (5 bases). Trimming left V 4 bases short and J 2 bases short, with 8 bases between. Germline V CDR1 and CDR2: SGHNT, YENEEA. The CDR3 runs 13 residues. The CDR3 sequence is CASSSTGNTEAFF. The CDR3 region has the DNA TGTGCCAGCAGCTCCACAGGAAACACTGAAGCTTTCTTT. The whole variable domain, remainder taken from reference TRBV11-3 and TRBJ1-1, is EAGVVQSPRYKIIEKKQPVAFWCNPISGHNTLYWYLQNLGQGPELLIRYENEEAVDDSQLPKDRFSAERLKGVDSTLKIQPAELGDSAVYLCASSSTGNTEAFFGQGTRLTVV.

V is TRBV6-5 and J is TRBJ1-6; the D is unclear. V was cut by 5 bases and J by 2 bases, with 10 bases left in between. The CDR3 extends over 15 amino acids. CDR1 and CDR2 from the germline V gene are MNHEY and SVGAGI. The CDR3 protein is CASSPSGTYNSPLHF. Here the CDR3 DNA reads TGTGCCAGCAGTCCTTCCGGGACCTATAATTCACCCCTCCACTTT.

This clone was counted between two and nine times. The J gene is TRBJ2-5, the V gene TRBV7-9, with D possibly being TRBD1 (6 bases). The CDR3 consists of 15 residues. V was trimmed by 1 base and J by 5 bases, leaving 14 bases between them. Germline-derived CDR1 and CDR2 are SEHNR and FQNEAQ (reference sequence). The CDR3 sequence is CASSLGTAGRETQYF. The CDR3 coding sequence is TGTGCCAGCAGCTTAGGGACAGCCGGTAGGGAGACCCAGTACTTC.

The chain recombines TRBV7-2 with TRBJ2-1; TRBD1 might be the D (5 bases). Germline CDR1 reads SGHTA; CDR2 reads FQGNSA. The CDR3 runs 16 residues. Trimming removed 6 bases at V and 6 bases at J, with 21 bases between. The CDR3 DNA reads TGTGCCAGCAGTCCCACTGGACATACTAATCGCAATGAGCAGTTCTTC. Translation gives CASSPTGHTNRNEQFF. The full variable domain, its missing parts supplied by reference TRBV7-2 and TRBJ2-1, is GAGVSQSPSNKVTEKGKDVELRCDPISGHTALYWYRQSLGQGLEFLIYFQGNSAPDKSGLPSDRFSAERTGGSVSTLTIQRTQQEDSAVYLCASSPTGHTNRNEQFFGPGTRLTVL.

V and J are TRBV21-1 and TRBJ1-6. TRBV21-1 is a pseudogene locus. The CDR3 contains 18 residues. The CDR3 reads CASSDGKEGGRLSSPLHF. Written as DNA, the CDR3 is TGTGCCAGCAGCGATGGAAAGGAGGGGGGGCGCTTATCTTCACCCCTCCACTTT.

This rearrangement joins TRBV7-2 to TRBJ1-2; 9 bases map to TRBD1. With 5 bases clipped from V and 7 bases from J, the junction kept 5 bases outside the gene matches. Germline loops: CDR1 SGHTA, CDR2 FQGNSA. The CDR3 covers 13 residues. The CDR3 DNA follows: TGTGCCAGCAGCCGAGGGACAGGGACTGGCTACACCTTC. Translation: CASSRGTGTGYTF.

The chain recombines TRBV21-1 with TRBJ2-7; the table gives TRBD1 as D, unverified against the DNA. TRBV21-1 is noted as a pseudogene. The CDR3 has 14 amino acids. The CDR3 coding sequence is TGTGCCAGCATCTCCGGGACAGGGACCTACGAGCAGTACGTC. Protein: CASISGTGTYEQYV.

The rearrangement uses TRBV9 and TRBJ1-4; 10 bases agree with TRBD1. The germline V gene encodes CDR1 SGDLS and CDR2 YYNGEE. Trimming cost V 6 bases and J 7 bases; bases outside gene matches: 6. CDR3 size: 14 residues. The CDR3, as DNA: TGTGCCAGCACTTCCGGGACAGGGGTTGAAAAACTGTTTTTT. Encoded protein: CASTSGTGVEKLFF.

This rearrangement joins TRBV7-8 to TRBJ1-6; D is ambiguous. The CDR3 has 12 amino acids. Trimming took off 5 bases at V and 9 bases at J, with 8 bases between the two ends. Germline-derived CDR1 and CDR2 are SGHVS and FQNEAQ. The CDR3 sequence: CASSRRVSPLHF. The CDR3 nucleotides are TGTGCCAGCAGCCGTAGAGTTTCACCCCTCCACTTT.

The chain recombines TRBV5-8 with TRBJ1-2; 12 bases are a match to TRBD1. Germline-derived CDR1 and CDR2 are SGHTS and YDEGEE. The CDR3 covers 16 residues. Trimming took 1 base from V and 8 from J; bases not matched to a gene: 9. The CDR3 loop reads CASSLSGTGGARGYTF. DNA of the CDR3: TGTGCCAGCAGCTTGAGCGGGACAGGGGGCGCCAGGGGCTACACCTTC.

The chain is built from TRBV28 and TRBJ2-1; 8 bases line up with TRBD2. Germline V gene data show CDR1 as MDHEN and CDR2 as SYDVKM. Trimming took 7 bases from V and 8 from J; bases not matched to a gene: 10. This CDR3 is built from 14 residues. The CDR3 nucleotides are TGTGCCAGCACCCGAAACGGGGGGGCATATGAGCAGTTCTTC. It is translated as CASTRNGGAYEQFF.

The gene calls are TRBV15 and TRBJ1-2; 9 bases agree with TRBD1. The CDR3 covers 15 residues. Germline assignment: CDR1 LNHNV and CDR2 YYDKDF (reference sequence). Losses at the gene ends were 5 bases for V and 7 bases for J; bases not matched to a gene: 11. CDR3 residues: CATSYIQGAQIGYTF. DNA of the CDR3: TGTGCCACCAGCTATATACAGGGGGCGCAGATTGGCTACACCTTC.

CDR3: CASSPTSYSNTGELFF. The CDR3 DNA reads as TGTGCCAGCAGCCCAACGTCATACTCGAACACCGGGGAGCTGTTTTTT. This chain connects TRBV3-1 (or the pseudogene TRBV3-2) to TRBJ2-2, with D uncertain. Germline assignment: CDR1 LGHDT and CDR2 YNNKEL (reference sequence). V lost 4 bases, J lost 0 bases, and 12 bases lay in between. The CDR3 runs 16 residues.

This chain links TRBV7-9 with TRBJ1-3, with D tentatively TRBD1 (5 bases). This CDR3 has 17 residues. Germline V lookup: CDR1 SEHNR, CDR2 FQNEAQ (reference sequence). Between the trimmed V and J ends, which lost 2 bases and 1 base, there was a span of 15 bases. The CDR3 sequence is CASSLLAGSLSGNTIYF. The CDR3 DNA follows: TGTGCCAGCAGCTTATTGGCAGGGTCGTTGTCTGGAAACACCATATATTTT.

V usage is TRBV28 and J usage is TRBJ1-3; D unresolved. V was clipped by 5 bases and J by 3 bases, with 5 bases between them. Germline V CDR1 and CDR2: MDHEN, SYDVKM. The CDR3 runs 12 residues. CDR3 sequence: CASSQIGNTIYF. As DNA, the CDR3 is TGTGCCAGCAGTCAGATTGGAAACACCATATATTTT.

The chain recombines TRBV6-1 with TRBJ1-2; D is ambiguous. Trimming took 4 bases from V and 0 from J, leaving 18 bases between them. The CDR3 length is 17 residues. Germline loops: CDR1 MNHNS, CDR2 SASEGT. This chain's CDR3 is CASSAQAGPSTNYGYTF. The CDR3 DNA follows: TGTGCCAGCAGTGCCCAGGCGGGCCCGTCCACTAACTATGGCTACACCTTC.

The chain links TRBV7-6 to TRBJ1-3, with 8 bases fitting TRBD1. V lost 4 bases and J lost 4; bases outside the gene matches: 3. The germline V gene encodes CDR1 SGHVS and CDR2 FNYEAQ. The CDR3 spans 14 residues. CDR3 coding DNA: TGTGCCAGCAGCTCCGGACAGGGAGGAAACACCATATATTTT. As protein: CASSSGQGGNTIYF.

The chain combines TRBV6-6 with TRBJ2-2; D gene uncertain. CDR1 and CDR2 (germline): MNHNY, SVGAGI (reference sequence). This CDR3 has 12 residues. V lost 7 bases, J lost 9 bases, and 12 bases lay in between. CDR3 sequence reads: CASTTDGRELFF. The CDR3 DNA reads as TGTGCCAGCACCACAGATGGCCGGGAGCTGTTTTTT.